The T cell receptor (beta chain) described here comes from a study of T cells expressing NK-cell markers. TCRdb reprocessed the 5' RACE reads; each CDR3 protein has one entry and no DNA is given. This listing includes approximately 420,000 distinct CDR3 sequences. The CDR3 consists of 15 residues. The V gene's germline CDR1 is SGHRS and CDR2 YFSETQ. The TCR sequence derives from a woman between 45 and 60 years old in good health. The chain is built from TRBV5-1 and TRBJ2-7; TCRdb proposes TRBD2, but this gene call is untestable without DNA. The sample consisted of blood T cells: a sorted CD56 or NKG2C T cell subset, CD4+ or CD8+ T cells, or bulk PBMC T cells (not recorded which). The chain's CDR3 is CASSYGTSGVYEQYF.